The next 11 T cell receptor beta chains were all read from a single sample in a study of cytomegalovirus exposure and HLA in healthy donors. The table came from immunoSEQ multiplex PCR; TCRdb's copy has only in-frame clones and leaves some out. Of around 190,000 clones in the sample, about 85% were seen once. Sample: PBMCs. These receptors were taken from a man between 18 and 29 years old in good health and CMV-seropositive.

The genes are TRBV7-6 and TRBJ2-1, with D possibly TRBD2 on 5 matching bases. V dropped 6 bases and J dropped 1 base, with 16 bases sitting between them. The CDR3 consists of 16 residues. Germline V lookup: CDR1 SGHVS, CDR2 FNYEAQ. CDR3 sequence: CASSLVRGPSYNEQFF. CDR3 nucleotide sequence: TGTGCCAGCAGTCTAGTCCGAGGGCCTTCCTACAATGAGCAGTTCTTC.

This clone appeared once. The chain joins TRBV27 to TRBJ2-3; D may be TRBD1 (5 bases). This CDR3 has 14 amino acids. Per germline, CDR1 MNHEY and CDR2 SMNVEV (reference sequence). With 7 bases removed from V and 0 bases from J, the gap between germline ends came to 11 bases. The CDR3 here is CASTRQSSTDTQYF. The CDR3 DNA follows: TGTGCCAGCACCCGACAGAGTAGCACAGATACGCAGTATTTT.

V gene TRBV7-2 combines with J gene TRBJ2-7, with D possibly being TRBD2 (6 bases). Trimming stripped 6 bases from V and 2 bases from J, with 14 bases between. This CDR3 has 14 amino acids. Germline V gene lookup returns CDR1 SGHTA and CDR2 FQGNSA. This CDR3 is CASSLIRGTYEQYF. As DNA, the CDR3 is TGTGCCAGCAGTCTAATCCGGGGGACCTACGAGCAGTACTTC.

The genes are TRBV11-3 and TRBJ2-7, with 8 bases matching TRBD1. This CDR3 spans 14 amino acids. Germline CDR1 reads SGHNT; CDR2 reads YENEEA. Losses at the gene ends were 3 bases for V and 2 bases for J; bases not matched to a gene: 3. The CDR3 here is CASSFPGQAYEQYF. DNA for the CDR3: TGTGCCAGCAGCTTCCCGGGACAGGCCTACGAGCAGTACTTC.

This clone has a single count. The V and J genes are TRBV5-1 and TRBJ2-1, with 13 bases aligning to TRBD2. Germline CDR1 and CDR2: SGHRS and YFSETQ. J lost 5 bases, V lost 0 bases, and 2 bases had no gene match. The CDR3 extends over 16 amino acids. The CDR3 sequence is CASSLELAGGHNEQFF. In nucleotides, the CDR3 is TGCGCCAGCAGCTTGGAACTAGCGGGGGGGCACAATGAGCAGTTCTTC. Drawing the rest from reference TRBV5-1 and TRBJ2-1, the complete variable domain is KAGVTQTPRYLIKTRGQQVTLSCSPISGHRSVSWYQQTPGQGLQFLFEYFSETQRNKGNFPGRFSGRQFSNSRSEMNVSTLELGDSALYLCASSLELAGGHNEQFFGPGTRLTVL.

This chain connects TRBV30 to TRBJ1-5; D is uncertain. The CDR3 length is 12 residues. V lost 1 base, J lost 5 bases, and 6 bases lay in between. CDR1 is GTSNPN and CDR2 is SVGIG in the germline V gene (reference sequence). The CDR3 DNA is TGTGCCTGGAGTGGTCGAGATCAGCCCCAGCATTTT. Its protein is CAWSGRDQPQHF.

The chain couples TRBV5-6 to TRBJ1-2, with TRBD1 identical over 10 bases. The CDR3 has 16 residues. The germline V gene encodes CDR1 SGHDT and CDR2 YYEEEE. The V and J ends lost 3 bases and 4 bases, in that order; junction bases with no gene match: 9. CDR3 region: CASSYFDRGQVYGYTF. In nucleotides, the CDR3 is TGTGCCAGCAGCTACTTCGACAGGGGGCAGGTCTATGGCTACACCTTC.

The rearrangement joins TRBV5-6 to TRBJ1-1; D not certain. The CDR3 is 13 amino acids. CDR1 SGHDT and CDR2 YYEEEE come from the germline V gene. With 4 bases removed from V and 12 bases from J, the gap between germline ends came to 19 bases. As DNA, the CDR3 is TGTGCCAGCAGCCTCGAGGATGGCGGCCTGACTTTCTTT. This codes for CASSLEDGGLTFF.

This chain connects TRBV5-1 to TRBJ2-7; 8 bases fit TRBD1. Trimming took 3 bases from V and 5 from J; bases not matched to a gene: 10. CDR3 length equals 15 residues. CDR1 is SGHRS, CDR2 YFSETQ, per germline. The CDR3 reads CASSSGPGTGNEQYF. The CDR3 region has the DNA TGCGCCAGCAGCTCAGGACCCGGGACAGGAAACGAGCAGTACTTC.

The gene calls are TRBV4-1 and TRBJ2-1; 13 nucleotides agree with TRBD2. Germline lookup yields CDR1 MGHRA and CDR2 YSYEKL. There are 20 residues in the CDR3. The V segment lost 4 bases and the J segment 0 bases; nucleotides outside the gene matches: 12. DNA for the CDR3: TGCGCCAGCAGCCGCATCGGGACTAGCGGGGAAGCAAGCTCCTACAATGAGCAGTTCTTC. Translating gives CASSRIGTSGEASSYNEQFF.

The V call is TRBV19, the J call TRBJ1-2; the D is unclear. The V and J ends lost 3 bases and 5 bases respectively, with 22 bases between them. Germline V gives CDR1 LNHDA, CDR2 SQIVND (reference sequence). The CDR3 is made up of 17 amino acids. The CDR3 sequence is CASSIPHGLRIWYGYTF. The CDR3 DNA follows: TGTGCCAGTAGTATCCCACACGGACTTCGAATATGGTATGGCTACACCTTC.